These T cell receptor beta chains were read from a single sample in a study of blood T cell repertoires in COVID-19. TCRdb's table, derived via immunoSEQ multiplex PCR, lists solely in-frame clones and lacks some. There are under 350,000 clones in the sample; 65% to 90% occur only once, and around 4% lies in the top ten. The source material was PBMCs or T cells enriched from blood (not recorded which). These receptors all come from a woman aged 40 to 50 with acute COVID-19. The CDR3 runs from the conserved cysteine through the conserved F or W. The D gene is left open where the match is weak. Only some rows state a clone size, as once, few, many or a class for expanded clones.

>TRBJ2-3|TRBV7-8|.|.
CASSFNREDTQYF
TGTGCCAGCAGCTTTAATAGAGAGGATACGCAGTATTTT
>TRBJ2-3|TRBV19|.|TRBD1
CASSMGDRAVDTQYF
TGTGCCAGTAGTATGGGGGACAGGGCAGTAGATACGCAGTATTTT
>TRBJ2-1|TRBV6-2/TRBV6-3|.|.
CASSGWTDSYNEQFF
TGTGCCAGCAGTGGTTGGACTGACTCCTACAATGAGCAGTTCTTC
>TRBJ1-3|TRBV7-9|.|.
CASSLAELTSSGNTIYF
TGTGCCAGCAGCTTAGCGGAGCTTACTAGCTCTGGAAACACCATATATTTT
>TRBJ2-3|TRBV9|.|TRBD2
CASSAGAGVAGSGDTQYF
TGTGCCAGCAGCGCTGGGGCGGGAGTAGCGGGATCGGGGGATACGCAGTATTTT
>TRBJ1-4|TRBV9|.|.
CASSVSTRGEKLFF
TGTGCCAGCAGCGTAAGCACGCGGGGTGAAAAACTGTTTTTT
>TRBJ2-7|TRBV6-5|few|.
CASSYGGRYDEQYF
TGTGCCAGCAGTTACGGGGGCAGGTACGACGAGCAGTACTTC
>TRBJ2-1|TRBV5-1|few|TRBD2
CASSLAGSGVEQFF
TGCGCCAGCAGCTTAGCGGGGTCCGGCGTTGAGCAGTTCTTC
>TRBJ2-7|TRBV7-2|.|.
CASSLAVDSSYEQYF
TGTGCCAGCAGCTTAGCGGTTGACTCCTCCTACGAGCAGTACTTC
>TRBJ1-3|TRBV4-3|.|.
CASSQDSEKRSSGNTIYF
TGCGCCAGCAGCCAAGATTCTGAAAAGCGGAGCTCTGGAAACACCATATATTTT
>TRBJ1-4|TRBV24-1|.|.
CATSGGTFGTNEKLFF
TGTGCCACCAGCGGGGGGACGTTTGGAACTAATGAAAAACTGTTTTTT
>TRBJ2-1|TRBV15|.|.
CATSDHLGEEQFF
TGTGCCACCAGCGATCACCTGGGCGAGGAGCAGTTCTTC
>TRBJ2-2|TRBV29-1|.|TRBD1
CSASNRGAGELFF
TGCAGCGCCTCAAACAGGGGCGCCGGGGAGCTGTTTTTT
>TRBJ1-1|TRBV11-3|.|.
CASSLMAGTEAFF
TGTGCCAGCAGCTTAATGGCAGGCACTGAAGCTTTCTTT
>TRBJ2-7|TRBV15|.|.
CATSNGPGHLYEQYF
TGTGCCACCAGCAATGGTCCGGGACACCTGTACGAGCAGTACTTC
>TRBJ2-5|TRBV7-2|once|TRBD2
CASSHRGRLAGFQETQYF
TGTGCCAGCAGCCACCGCGGGAGGCTAGCGGGGTTCCAAGAGACCCAGTACTTC
>TRBJ1-1|TRBV6-4|.|TRBD1
CASSDRENTEAFF
TGTGCCAGCTCCGACAGGGAGAACACTGAAGCTTTCTTT
>TRBJ1-3|TRBV7-2|.|.
CASSPDRSYSGNTIYF
TGTGCCAGCAGCCCAGACAGAAGTTACTCTGGAAACACCATATATTTT
>TRBJ2-7|TRBV18|.|TRBD2
CASSAGGGFSYEQYF
TGTGCCAGCTCCGCTGGCGGGGGGTTCTCCTACGAGCAGTACTTC
>TRBJ1-6|TRBV5-1|.|TRBD1
CASSLYGGTATNSPLHF
TGCGCCAGCAGCTTGTATGGGGGGACAGCCACTAATTCACCCCTCCACTTT
>TRBJ1-5|TRBV18|.|.
CASSPPGGNNQPQHF
TGTGCCAGCTCACCACCGGGGGGGAACAATCAGCCCCAGCATTTT
>TRBJ1-2|TRBV12-2|.|.
CASRTYGYTF
TGTGCAAGTCGCACATATGGCTACACCTTC
>TRBJ1-5|TRBV7-8|.|.
CASSQRRLGDQPQHF
TGTGCCAGCAGCCAGAGGCGGCTAGGGGATCAGCCCCAGCATTTT
>TRBJ1-2|TRBV6-2/TRBV6-3|.|.
CASSPALVGVNYGYTF
TGTGCCAGCAGCCCTGCCCTGGTAGGGGTCAACTATGGCTACACCTTC
>TRBJ2-5|TRBV7-9|once|.
CASSLNTVETQYF
TGTGCCAGCAGCTTAAATACGGTAGAGACCCAGTACTTC
>TRBJ1-4|TRBV2|.|TRBD1
CASDRGTSATNEKLFF
TGTGCCAGCGACAGGGGCACGAGTGCAACTAATGAAAAACTGTTTTTT
>TRBJ2-1|TRBV19|.|TRBD1
CASSPQGWSYNEQFF
TGTGCCAGTAGTCCACAGGGGTGGTCCTACAATGAGCAGTTCTTC
>TRBJ2-7|TRBV3-1/TRBV3-2|once|.
CASNRKGQGLYEQYF
TGTGCCAGCAATAGAAAGGGGCAGGGCTTGTACGAGCAGTACTTC
>TRBJ2-3|TRBV19|.|.
CASSYRDTGTDTQYF
TGTGCCAGTAGTTACCGGGACACCGGCACAGATACGCAGTATTTT
>TRBJ2-1|TRBV9|.|TRBD2
CASSPSGRALYNEQFF
TGTGCCAGCAGCCCGAGCGGGAGGGCCCTCTACAATGAGCAGTTCTTC
>TRBJ2-5|TRBV7-9|.|.
CASSSLLVQETQYF
TGTGCCAGCAGCTCACTACTAGTGCAAGAGACCCAGTACTTC
>TRBJ1-2|TRBV5-1|few|.
CASSAEGVSIGYGYTF
TGCGCCAGCAGCGCGGAGGGTGTTTCAATAGGATATGGCTACACCTTC
>TRBJ2-3|TRBV10-3|.|TRBD1
CAIKSGQGGATDTQYF
TGTGCCATCAAGTCGGGACAGGGGGGGGCCACAGATACGCAGTATTTT
>TRBJ2-3|TRBV15|once|TRBD2
CATRIDARGGTDTQYF
TGTGCCACCCGCATCGATGCGCGGGGGGGCACAGATACGCAGTATTTT
>TRBJ2-2|TRBV5-5|.|TRBD2
CASSPPGRGTGELFF
TGTGCCAGCAGTCCGCCGGGGAGGGGCACCGGGGAGCTGTTTTTT
>TRBJ1-1|TRBV6-4|.|.
CASSDSQGSEAFF
TGTGCCAGCAGTGACTCTCAGGGATCTGAAGCTTTCTTT
>TRBJ2-3|TRBV6-1|.|TRBD1
CASSELRTGVADTQYF
TGTGCCAGCAGTGAATTAAGGACAGGGGTGGCAGATACGCAGTATTTT
>TRBJ1-1|TRBV6-2/TRBV6-3|few|TRBD1
CASSWTGRTEAFF
TGTGCCAGCAGTTGGACAGGAAGGACTGAAGCTTTCTTT
>TRBJ1-2|TRBV4-1|.|.
CASSQDDSNYGYTF
TGCGCCAGCAGCCAAGATGACAGTAACTATGGCTACACCTTC
>TRBJ2-7|TRBV27|.|TRBD1
CASSFLRDRAFEQYF
TGTGCCAGCAGTTTCCTCCGGGACAGGGCTTTCGAGCAGTACTTC
>TRBJ1-1|TRBV18|.|.
CASSPLGGGTEAFF
TGTGCCAGCTCACCATTGGGGGGAGGGACTGAAGCTTTCTTT
>TRBJ1-4|TRBV19|.|TRBD1
CASVPGQTTKKLFF
TGTGCCAGTGTACCGGGACAGACTACGAAAAAACTGTTTTTT
>TRBJ2-4|TRBV28|.|TRBD1
CASRPRQGRNGATKNIQYF
TGTGCCAGCAGACCTAGACAGGGTCGGAATGGAGCAACCAAAAACATTCAGTACTTC
>TRBJ2-5|TRBV4-3|.|TRBD1
CASSPGGGGETQYF
TGCGCCAGCAGCCCAGGGGGCGGAGGAGAGACCCAGTACTTC
>TRBJ2-7|TRBV28|few|TRBD1
CATPGQGVTYEQYF
TGTGCCACCCCGGGACAGGGAGTAACCTACGAGCAGTACTTC
>TRBJ2-5|TRBV6-5|.|.
CASSTRETQYF
TGTGCCAGCAGTACTCGAGAGACCCAGTACTTC
>TRBJ2-3|TRBV18|.|TRBD1
CASSPRDRDVDTQYF
TGTGCCAGCTCGCCTCGGGACAGGGATGTGGATACGCAGTATTTT
>TRBJ1-2|TRBV12-3/TRBV12-4|once|.
CASSLRGDGGYTF
TGTGCCAGCAGTTTACGGGGAGATGGCGGCTACACCTTC
>TRBJ2-7|TRBV4-3|.|.
CASSQEQGGGEQYF
TGCGCCAGCAGCCAAGAGCAGGGTGGTGGCGAGCAGTACTTC
>TRBJ1-1|TRBV4-2|few|TRBD1
CASSQDRGAGNTEAFF
TGTGCCAGCAGCCAAGACAGGGGGGCAGGAAACACTGAAGCTTTCTTT
>TRBJ1-5|TRBV2|.|TRBD1
CASSAGTGVNQPQHF
TGTGCCAGCAGCGCCGGGACAGGGGTCAATCAGCCCCAGCATTTT
>TRBJ1-1|TRBV6-4|.|TRBD1
CASSDRDRLINTEAFF
TGTGCCAGCAGTGACAGGGACAGGCTTATTAACACTGAAGCTTTCTTT
>TRBJ2-5|TRBV5-8|.|.
CASSLGRGGFQETQYF
TGTGCCAGCAGCTTAGGTAGGGGCGGCTTCCAAGAGACCCAGTACTTC